The 26 T cell receptor beta chains below come from one sample, sequenced in a study of cytomegalovirus exposure and HLA in healthy donors (dated by TCRdb to the late 2010s). Libraries were made using the immunoSEQ multiplex PCR assay. A mixture of 60 forward primers for TCR Vbeta segments and 13 reverse primers for TCR Jbeta segments was used in the multiplex PCR. TCRdb obtained this table from immuneACCESS and retained in-frame rearrangements with V and J assigned. These tables miss some clones; where compared with another copy, unresolved V genes account for less than half of the shortfall, and the remainder is unexplained. The sample has some 220,000 clones on record, around 84% of them singletons. The ten top clones hold about 0.25% of the sample. Sequenced sample: PBMCs. The source of these receptors is a girl aged 2-10 years in good health and CMV-seronegative.

J is TRBJ1-3 and V is TRBV4-1; 9 bases agree with TRBD1. Looked up from germline, CDR1 is MGHRA and CDR2 is YSYEKL. The CDR3 covers 19 residues. Trimming at V came to 2 bases and at J to 3 bases, leaving 14 bases not matched to a gene. CDR3 sequence (DNA): TGCGCCAGCAGCCAAAGAGCTCCGGGACAGGGTCAATTTGGAAACACCATATATTTT. Translated, it gives CASSQRAPGQGQFGNTIYF.

The J gene is TRBJ2-2, the V gene TRBV14; TRBD2 agrees at 8 bases. Germline V gene data show CDR1 as SGHDN and CDR2 as FVKESK. CDR3 length equals 18 residues. V was pared by 4 bases and J by 5 bases, with 15 bases of the junction left unmatched. Here the CDR3 DNA reads TGTGCCAGCAGCCCCACACTGGAACTAGCGGTCAGGACCGGGGAGCTGTTTTTT. Protein product: CASSPTLELAVRTGELFF.

J is TRBJ1-2 and V is TRBV19; tentatively, D is TRBD1 (5 bases). Germline CDR1 reads LNHDA; CDR2 reads SQIVND (reference sequence). The CDR3 runs to 15 residues. The V end was cut by 1 base, the J end by 4 bases, with 13 bases between. CDR3 sequence (DNA): TGTGCCAGTAGTATAGGGGGCTCTACTTTCTATGGCTACACCTTC. It codes for CASSIGGSTFYGYTF.

The chain uses TRBV11-2 and TRBJ1-1; 7 positions match TRBD1. Germline values: CDR1 SGHAT, CDR2 FQNNGV. The CDR3 contains 12 residues. V shed 5 bases, J shed 7 bases, and the junction held 4 bases outside the gene matches. CDR3 region: CASSRGQREAFF. The CDR3 nucleotides read TGTGCCAGCAGCAGGGGACAGCGTGAAGCTTTCTTT.

J is TRBJ2-7 and V is TRBV14, with 8 bases that match TRBD1. The germline V gene has CDR1 SGHDN and CDR2 FVKESK. The CDR3 contains 16 residues. The junction had 5 bases not matched to a gene; V was cut back by 0 bases and J by 1 base. CDR3 region: CASSQDRGTGSYEQYF. The CDR3 region has the DNA TGTGCCAGCAGCCAAGATCGCGGGACAGGATCCTACGAGCAGTACTTC.

The gene calls are TRBV25-1 and TRBJ2-1, with TRBD2 matching 11 bases. The CDR3 extends over 14 amino acids. V lost 3 bases to trimming and J lost 11 bases; unmatched junction nucleotides: 6. Germline-derived CDR1 and CDR2 are MGHDK and SYGVNS. This chain's CDR3 is CASSDQGLAAKQFF. The CDR3 nucleotides read TGTGCCAGCAGTGATCAGGGACTAGCGGCCAAGCAGTTCTTC.

The chain uses TRBV6-4 and TRBJ1-2; 7 nucleotides line up with TRBD1. The CDR3 runs to 14 residues. V lost 0 bases to trimming and J lost 2 bases; unmatched junction nucleotides: 0. Germline values: CDR1 MRHNA, CDR2 SNTAGT. The CDR3 DNA sequence: TGTGCCAGCAGTGACTCGACAGGGAACTATGGCTACACCTTC. Translated: CASSDSTGNYGYTF.

V is TRBV9 and J is TRBJ2-3; weak D call: TRBD1 (6 bases). The CDR3 spans 20 residues. Trimming stripped 3 bases from V and 3 bases from J, with 29 bases between. CDR1 is SGDLS, CDR2 YYNGEE, per germline. The DNA of the CDR3 is TGTGCCAGCAGCGCCAGCGGAGGCACACTACGGCCCCAGGGGACAGATACGCAGTATTTT. The encoded protein is CASSASGGTLRPQGTDTQYF.

The chain links TRBV5-1 to TRBJ1-2, with D possibly TRBD1 on 5 matching bases. CDR3 length equals 13 residues. The V end lost 1 base, the J end lost 3 bases, and 7 bases lay between the germline ends. Germline CDR1 is SGHRS and CDR2 is YFSETQ. CDR3: CASSLPGDYGYTF. The CDR3 bases are TGCGCCAGCAGCTTGCCGGGGGACTATGGCTACACCTTC.

CDR3 sequence: CASSLRGGYQPQHF. CDR3 bases: TGTGCCAGCAGCTTAAGGGGTGGGTATCAGCCCCAGCATTTT. V gene TRBV7-8 combines with J gene TRBJ1-5; possibly TRBD1 for D (5 bases). Germline CDR1 reads SGHVS; CDR2 reads FQNEAQ. Trimming shortened V by 2 bases and J by 5 bases, and 10 bases separated the two germline ends. The CDR3 is 14 amino acids. Combining the CDR3 with reference TRBV7-8 and TRBJ1-5 gives the whole variable domain GAGVSQSPRYKVAKRGQDVALRCDPISGHVSLFWYQQALGQGPEFLTYFQNEAQLDKSGLPSDRFFAERPEGSVSTLKIQRTQQEDSAVYLCASSLRGGYQPQHFGDGTRLSIL.

This clone occurred a few times. The CDR3 sequence is CASSSQFTGNEKLFF. As DNA, the CDR3 is TGTGCCAGCAGCTCCCAATTTACGGGAAATGAAAAACTGTTTTTT. This chain links TRBV5-4 with TRBJ1-4, with D hard to call. Trimming stripped 3 bases from V and 5 bases from J, with 14 bases between. Germline V gene sequence: CDR1 SGHNT, CDR2 YYREEE (reference sequence). CDR3 length equals 15 residues.

The chain uses TRBV9 and TRBJ2-2; 8 bases are shared with TRBD2. The V segment lost 0 bases and the J segment 7 bases; nucleotides outside the gene matches: 11. Germline CDR1 and CDR2: SGDLS and YYNGEE. CDR3 size: 17 residues. CDR3 amino acids: CASSVGVLGLEIGELFF. The CDR3 bases are TGTGCCAGCAGCGTAGGGGTACTGGGACTAGAAATCGGGGAGCTGTTTTTT.

There are a few counts of this clone. This chain uses TRBV2 with TRBJ1-1; weak D call: TRBD1 (5 bases). The germline gives CDR1 SNHLY, CDR2 FYNNEI. This CDR3 spans 13 amino acids. The germline V and J ends were trimmed by 6 bases and 1 base, with 9 bases remaining between them. The CDR3 loop is CASSYGQNTEAFF. The CDR3, as DNA: TGTGCCAGCAGCTATGGACAGAACACTGAAGCTTTCTTT.

The rearrangement uses TRBV30 and TRBJ1-1; 7 nucleotides line up with TRBD1. The germline V gene has CDR1 GTSNPN and CDR2 SVGIG (reference sequence). The CDR3 covers 12 residues. With 5 bases clipped from V and 6 bases from J, the junction kept 6 bases outside the gene matches. The CDR3 bases are TGTGCCTGGGCCAGGGGGTACGCTGAAGCTTTCTTT. Protein sequence: CAWARGYAEAFF.

V usage is TRBV2 and J usage is TRBJ2-4, with 7 bases identical to TRBD2. The V gene's germline CDR1 is SNHLY and CDR2 FYNNEI. The CDR3 runs 18 residues. Trimming removed 2 bases from V and 0 bases from J; junction bases left unmatched: 10. The chain's CDR3 is CASSETSATALAKNIQYF. As DNA, the CDR3 is TGTGCCAGCAGTGAAACTAGCGCCACCGCCTTAGCCAAAAACATTCAGTACTTC.

The rearrangement joins TRBV11-2 to TRBJ2-2; D gene unclear. The V end lost 0 bases, the J end lost 8 bases, and 13 bases lay between the germline ends. Looked up from germline, CDR1 is SGHAT and CDR2 is FQNNGV. The CDR3 is 15 residues long. The CDR3 region has the DNA TGTGCCAGCAGCTTAGATCTTAGCAACTCGGGGGAGCTGTTTTTT. It translates to CASSLDLSNSGELFF.

The chain combines TRBV7-2 with TRBJ2-1; unclear D gene. Per germline, CDR1 SGHTA and CDR2 FQGNSA. This CDR3 is built from 14 residues. With 5 bases removed from V and 4 bases from J, the gap between germline ends came to 12 bases. CDR3 in amino acids: CASSHPTTYNEQFF. The CDR3 DNA sequence: TGTGCCAGCAGCCATCCCACTACATACAATGAGCAGTTCTTC.

The chain employs TRBV19 and TRBJ1-5; TRBD1 matches 7 bases. Trimming took 5 bases from V and 11 from J; bases not matched to a gene: 9. Germline loops: CDR1 LNHDA, CDR2 SQIVND (reference sequence). The CDR3 runs 13 residues. The CDR3 nucleotides read TGTGCCAGTAGTCGCCAGGGGGACGGGTCCCAGCATTTT. Its translation is CASSRQGDGSQHF.

The chain employs TRBV10-3 and TRBJ2-1; 8 bases are shared with TRBD2. The V segment lost 3 bases and the J segment 7 bases; nucleotides outside the gene matches: 8. Germline CDR1 reads ENHRY; CDR2 reads SYGVKD. This CDR3 region has 15 residues. The CDR3 sequence: CAISDKGRGANEQFF. For the CDR3, the DNA is TGTGCCATCAGTGACAAGGGGCGGGGGGCAAATGAGCAGTTCTTC.

The chain recombines TRBV6-1 with TRBJ2-3; D unresolved. V was pared by 6 bases and J by 1 base, with 8 bases between. The CDR3 loop spans 13 amino acids. Germline CDR1 and CDR2: MNHNS and SASEGT. The CDR3 sequence: CASRLTGTDTQYF. The DNA for the CDR3 is TGTGCCAGCAGATTAACAGGCACAGATACGCAGTATTTT.

The chain joins TRBV6-1 to TRBJ2-1; the match to TRBD1 covers 7 bases. This CDR3 comprises 12 residues. The V gene's germline CDR1 is MNHNS and CDR2 SASEGT. J was trimmed by 15 bases and V by 1 base; bases with no gene match: 6. CDR3 protein: CASSEVGTDPFF. As DNA, the CDR3 is TGTGCCAGCAGTGAAGTGGGGACAGATCCGTTCTTC.

The chain employs TRBV10-3 and TRBJ1-4, with D perhaps TRBD1 (5 bases). This CDR3 region has 14 residues. Germline CDR1 reads ENHRY; CDR2 reads SYGVKD. V lost 10 bases and J lost 7, with 19 bases in between. The CDR3 DNA reads TGTGCCACATCCCCAGGAACCGGGGGTGAAAAACTGTTTTTT. Protein sequence: CATSPGTGGEKLFF.

The gene calls are TRBV5-5 and TRBJ1-5, with D uncertain. Trimming stripped 0 bases from V and 9 bases from J, with 16 bases between. This CDR3 spans 15 amino acids. Germline lookup yields CDR1 SGHKS and CDR2 YYEKEE (reference sequence). For the CDR3, the DNA is TGTGCCAGCAGCTTGGAGGCGGGCTCCCCCTGGCCCCAGCATTTT. This codes for CASSLEAGSPWPQHF.

This sequence joins TRBV6-6 and TRBJ2-2; 12 bases align to TRBD2. This CDR3 contains 13 residues. The V and J ends lost 8 bases and 8 bases, in that order; junction bases with no gene match: 3. CDR1 is MNHNY and CDR2 is SVGAGI in the germline V gene (reference sequence). CDR3 DNA: TGTGCCAGCCTACTAGCGGGGGGAGGGGAGCTGTTTTTT. The encoded protein is CASLLAGGGELFF.

The chain carries TRBV7-9 and TRBJ2-7, with 14 bases that match TRBD2. There are 17 residues in the CDR3. Trimming at V came to 7 bases and at J to 4 bases, leaving 12 bases not matched to a gene. CDR1 is SEHNR, CDR2 FQNEAQ, per germline (reference sequence). Here the CDR3 reads CASTSGTSGSLFYEQYF. The CDR3 region has the DNA TGTGCCAGCACCTCAGGGACTAGCGGGAGCCTTTTTTACGAGCAGTACTTC.

CDR3 coding DNA: TGTGCCAGCAGCTTACCGGGACAGGGGCCTGGAAACACCATATATTTT. As protein: CASSLPGQGPGNTIYF. The gene calls are TRBV7-9 and TRBJ1-3; 10 bases agree with TRBD1. CDR3 length equals 16 residues. Unmatched junction bases numbered 3, after V lost 2 bases and J lost 2 bases. Germline V gives CDR1 SEHNR, CDR2 FQNEAQ (reference sequence). Filled out from reference TRBV7-9 and TRBJ1-3, the complete variable domain reads DTGVSQNPRHKITKRGQNVTFRCDPISEHNRLYWYRQTLGQGPEFLTYFQNEAQLEKSRLLSDRFSAERPKGSFSTLEIQRTEQGDSAMYLCASSLPGQGPGNTIYFGEGSWLTVV.